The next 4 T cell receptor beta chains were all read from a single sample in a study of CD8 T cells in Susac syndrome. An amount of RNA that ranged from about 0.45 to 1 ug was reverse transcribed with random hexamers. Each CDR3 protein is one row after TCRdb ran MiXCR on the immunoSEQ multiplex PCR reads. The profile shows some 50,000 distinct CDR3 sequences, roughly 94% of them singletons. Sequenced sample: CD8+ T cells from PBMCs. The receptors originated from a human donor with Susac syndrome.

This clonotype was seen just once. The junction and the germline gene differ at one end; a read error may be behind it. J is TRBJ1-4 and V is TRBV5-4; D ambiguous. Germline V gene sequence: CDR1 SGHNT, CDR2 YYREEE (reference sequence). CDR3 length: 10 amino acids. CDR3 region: CASSLNGRYF. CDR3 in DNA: TGTGCCAGCAGCTTGAACGGGCGGTACTTT.

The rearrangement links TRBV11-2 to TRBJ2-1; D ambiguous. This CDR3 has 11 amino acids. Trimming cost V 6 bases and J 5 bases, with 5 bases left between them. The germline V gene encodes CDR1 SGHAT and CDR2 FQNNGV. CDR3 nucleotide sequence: TGTGCCAGCAGATCAAACAATGAGCAGTTCTTC. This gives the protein CASRSNNEQFF.

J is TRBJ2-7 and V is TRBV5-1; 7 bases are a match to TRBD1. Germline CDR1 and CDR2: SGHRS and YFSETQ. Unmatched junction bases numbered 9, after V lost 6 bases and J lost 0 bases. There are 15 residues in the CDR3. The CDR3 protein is CASNVQDRSSYEQYF. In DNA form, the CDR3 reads TGCGCCAGCAACGTCCAGGACAGGAGCTCCTACGAGCAGTACTTC.

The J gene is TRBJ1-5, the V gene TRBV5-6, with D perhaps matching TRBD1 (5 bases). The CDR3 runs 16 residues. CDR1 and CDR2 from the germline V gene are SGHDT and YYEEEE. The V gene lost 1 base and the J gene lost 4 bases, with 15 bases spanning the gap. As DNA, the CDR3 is TGTGCCAGCAGCTTGAGCAGGGTAAGAGGGAATCAGCCCCAGCATTTT. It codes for CASSLSRVRGNQPQHF.